The clone carrying this T cell receptor beta chain has just a few counts. This specimen belongs to a study of blood T cells in healthy people across ages. The CDR3 runs 18 residues. CDR1 and CDR2 (germline): LGHDT, YNNKEL (reference sequence). The trim removed 5 bases at V and 0 bases at J, leaving 4 bases unmatched. Primed by a sample-barcoded 5' primer and a J-beta primer mix, a second PCR proceeded for about 6 to 11 cycles. TCRdb independently ran MiXCR on the 5' RACE reads; one entry per CDR3 protein. The table lists about 970,000 distinct CDR3 sequences, roughly 51% of them singletons. This sequence joins TRBV3-1 and TRBJ2-6, with TRBD2 matching over 13 bases. The receptor comes from a woman aged 55-69 years in good health. Sequencing used blood. CDR3 residues: CASSATSGRLSGANVLTF. In DNA, the CDR3 is TGTGCCAGCAGCGCGACTAGCGGGAGGCTCTCTGGGGCCAACGTCCTGACTTTC. The variable domain in full, completed from reference TRBV3-1 and TRBJ2-6, reads DTAVSQTPKYLVTQMGNDKSIKCEQNLGHDTMYWYKQDSKKFLKIMFSYNNKELIINETVPNRFSPKSPDKAHLNLHINSLELGDSAVYFCASSATSGRLSGANVLTFGAGSRLTVL.